The sequence of this T cell receptor beta chain was determined in a study of blood T cell repertoires in COVID-19. About the study: The study drew acute and convalescent COVID-19 samples from the United States, Italy and Spain. Sample material is recorded as cDNA or gDNA derived from T cells, B-cell-depleted T cells, or PBMCs.

Recovered participants had two consecutive negative NP/OP PCR tests, healthcare professional clearance, or symptom resolution. This CDR3 spans 11 amino acids. Germline CDR1 MDHEN, CDR2 SYDVKM. Trimming stripped 7 bases from V and 3 bases from J, with 3 bases between. Per the original data handling: Reference gene primer amplification in the assay estimated nucleated cell counts. Profiled with immunoSEQ multiplex PCR; TCRdb holds only in-frame clones, not every one. V, J and clone size derive from that table, while D and trimming were established from the DNA sequence. Found here are hundreds of thousands of clones, about 87% of them singletons; the top ten hold around 2.9%.

Material for sequencing was PBMCs or T cells enriched from blood (not recorded which). This clonotype originated in a woman aged 50 to 65 who had recovered from COVID-19. This chain uses TRBV28 with TRBJ2-2; D unresolved. The DNA for the CDR3 is TGTGCCAGCACTCACACCGGGGAGCTGTTTTTT. It codes for CASTHTGELFF.